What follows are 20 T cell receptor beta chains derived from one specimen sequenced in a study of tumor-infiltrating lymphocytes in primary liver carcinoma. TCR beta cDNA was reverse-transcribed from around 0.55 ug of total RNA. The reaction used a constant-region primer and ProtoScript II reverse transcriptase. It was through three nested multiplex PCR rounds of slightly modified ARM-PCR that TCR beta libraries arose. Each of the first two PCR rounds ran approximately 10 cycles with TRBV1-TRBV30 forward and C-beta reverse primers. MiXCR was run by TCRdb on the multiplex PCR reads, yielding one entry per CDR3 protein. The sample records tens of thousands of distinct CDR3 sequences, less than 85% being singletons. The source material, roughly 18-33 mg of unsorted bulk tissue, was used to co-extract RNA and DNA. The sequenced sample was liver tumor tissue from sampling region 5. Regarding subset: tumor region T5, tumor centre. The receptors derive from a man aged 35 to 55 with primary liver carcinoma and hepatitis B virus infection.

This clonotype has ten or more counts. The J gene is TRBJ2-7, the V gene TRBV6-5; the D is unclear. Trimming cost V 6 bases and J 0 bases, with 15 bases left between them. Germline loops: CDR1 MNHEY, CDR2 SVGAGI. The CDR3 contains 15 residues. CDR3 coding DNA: TGTGCCAGCAGGGGTGGCTCCCCTCCCTCCTACGAGCAGTACTTC. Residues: CASRGGSPPSYEQYF.

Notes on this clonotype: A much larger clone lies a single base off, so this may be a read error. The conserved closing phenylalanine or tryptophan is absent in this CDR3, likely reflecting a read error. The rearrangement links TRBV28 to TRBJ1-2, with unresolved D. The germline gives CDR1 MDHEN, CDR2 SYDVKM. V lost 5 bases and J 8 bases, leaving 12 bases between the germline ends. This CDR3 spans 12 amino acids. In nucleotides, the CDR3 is TGTGCCAGCAGTACCTACGGGCACGGCTACACCTCC. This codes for CASSTYGHGYTS.

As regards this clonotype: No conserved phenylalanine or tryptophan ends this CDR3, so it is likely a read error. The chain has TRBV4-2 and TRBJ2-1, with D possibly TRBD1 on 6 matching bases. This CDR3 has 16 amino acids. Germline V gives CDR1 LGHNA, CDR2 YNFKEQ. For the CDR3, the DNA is TGTGCCTGCAGTCACCAGTCCCGGGACATCTACAATGAGCAGTTCTTA. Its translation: CACSHQSRDIYNEQFL.

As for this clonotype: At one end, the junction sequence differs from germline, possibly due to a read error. CDR3 in amino acids: CASGLADSPLHF. The CDR3 DNA reads TGCGCCAGCGGCTTAGCGGATTCACCCCTCCACTTT. The gene calls are TRBV5-1 and TRBJ1-6; D not certain. The CDR3 spans 12 residues. The germline CDR1 and CDR2 sequences are SGHRS and YFSETQ.

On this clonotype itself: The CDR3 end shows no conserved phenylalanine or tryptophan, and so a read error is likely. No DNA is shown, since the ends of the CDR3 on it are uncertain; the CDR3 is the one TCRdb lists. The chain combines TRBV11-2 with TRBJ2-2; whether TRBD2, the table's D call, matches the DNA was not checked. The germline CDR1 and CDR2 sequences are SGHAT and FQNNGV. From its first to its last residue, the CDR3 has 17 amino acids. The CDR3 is CASSSLTGGRATGEPFS.

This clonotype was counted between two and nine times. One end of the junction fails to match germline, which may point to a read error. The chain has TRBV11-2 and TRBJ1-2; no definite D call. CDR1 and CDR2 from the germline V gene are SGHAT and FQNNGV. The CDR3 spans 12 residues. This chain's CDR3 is CASSTASHGYAF. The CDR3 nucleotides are TGTGCCAGCAGCACCGCCTCCCATGGCTACGCCTTC.

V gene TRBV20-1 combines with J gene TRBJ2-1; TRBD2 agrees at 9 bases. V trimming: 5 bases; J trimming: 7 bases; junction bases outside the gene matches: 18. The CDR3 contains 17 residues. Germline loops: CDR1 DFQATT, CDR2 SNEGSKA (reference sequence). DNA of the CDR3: TGCAGTGCTGGGACGGCTAGCGGGAATTATCGAGGGAATGAGCAGTTCTTC. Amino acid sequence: CSAGTASGNYRGNEQFF.

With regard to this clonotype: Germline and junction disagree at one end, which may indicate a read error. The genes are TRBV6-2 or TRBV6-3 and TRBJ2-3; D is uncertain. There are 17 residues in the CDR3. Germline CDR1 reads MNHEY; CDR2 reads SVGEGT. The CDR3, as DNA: TGTGCCAGCAGTTACGACGGGTTCGGGCTTAGCACAGATAGGCAGTATTTT. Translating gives CASSYDGFGLSTDRQYF.

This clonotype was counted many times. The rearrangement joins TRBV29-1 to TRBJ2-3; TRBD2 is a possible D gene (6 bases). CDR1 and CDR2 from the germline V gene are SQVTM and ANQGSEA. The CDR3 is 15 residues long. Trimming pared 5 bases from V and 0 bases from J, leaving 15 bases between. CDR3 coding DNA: TGCAGCGTTCCCGGGACTCCTTCTAGCACAGATACGCAGTATTTT. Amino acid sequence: CSVPGTPSSTDTQYF.

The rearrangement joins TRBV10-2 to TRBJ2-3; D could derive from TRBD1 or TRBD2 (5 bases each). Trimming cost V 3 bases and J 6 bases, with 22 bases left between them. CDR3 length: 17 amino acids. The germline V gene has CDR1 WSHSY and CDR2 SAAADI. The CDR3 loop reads CASSEWTSRRGADTQYF. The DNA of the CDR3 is TGCGCCAGCAGTGAATGGACCAGCAGGAGAGGGGCGGATACGCAGTATTTT.

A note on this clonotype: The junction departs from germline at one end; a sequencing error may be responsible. The CDR3: CASNLDSGSLHSEQFF. CDR3 nucleotides: TGTGCCAGCAACTTGGATAGCGGGAGTTTACACAGTGAGCAGTTCTTC. The gene calls are TRBV5-4 and TRBJ2-1; 9 nucleotides line up with TRBD2. Germline lookup yields CDR1 SGHNT and CDR2 YYREEE (reference sequence). This CDR3 region has 16 residues.

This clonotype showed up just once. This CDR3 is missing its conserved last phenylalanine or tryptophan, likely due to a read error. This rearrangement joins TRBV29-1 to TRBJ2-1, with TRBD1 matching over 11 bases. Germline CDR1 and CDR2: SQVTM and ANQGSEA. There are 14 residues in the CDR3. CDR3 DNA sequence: TGCAGTGGATTGCCGGGACAGGGGGTGGTTGAGCAGTTCTTA. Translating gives CSGLPGQGVVEQFL.

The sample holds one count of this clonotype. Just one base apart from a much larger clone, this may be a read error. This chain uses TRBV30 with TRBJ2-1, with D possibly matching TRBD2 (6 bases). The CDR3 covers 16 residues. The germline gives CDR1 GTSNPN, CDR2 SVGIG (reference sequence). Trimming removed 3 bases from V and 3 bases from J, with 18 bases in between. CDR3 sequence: CAWRALGGGGYNEQFF. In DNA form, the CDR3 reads TGTGCCTGGAGAGCCCTCGGGGGTGGAGGCTACAATGAGCAGTTCTTC.

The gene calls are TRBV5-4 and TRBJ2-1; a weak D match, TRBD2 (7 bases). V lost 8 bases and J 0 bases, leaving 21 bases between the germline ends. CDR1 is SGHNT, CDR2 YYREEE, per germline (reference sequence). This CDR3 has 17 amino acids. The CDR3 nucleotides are TGTGCCAGGAGCCCCGAAGCGGGGACAAGCTCCTACAATGAGCAGTTCTTC. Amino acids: CARSPEAGTSSYNEQFF.

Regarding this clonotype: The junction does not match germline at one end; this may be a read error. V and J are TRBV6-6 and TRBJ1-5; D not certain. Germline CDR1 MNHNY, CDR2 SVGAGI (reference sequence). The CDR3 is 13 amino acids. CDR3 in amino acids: CASSYRSDQPRYF. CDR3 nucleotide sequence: TGTGCCAGCAGTTACCGATCGGATCAGCCCCGGTATTTT.

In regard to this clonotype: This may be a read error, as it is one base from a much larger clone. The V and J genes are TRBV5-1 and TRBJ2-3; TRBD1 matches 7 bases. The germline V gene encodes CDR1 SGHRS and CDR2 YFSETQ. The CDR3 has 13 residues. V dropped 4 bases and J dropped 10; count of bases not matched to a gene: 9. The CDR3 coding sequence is TGCGCCAGCAGCCCACAGGGGTTGGATGCGCAGTATTTT. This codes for CASSPQGLDAQYF.

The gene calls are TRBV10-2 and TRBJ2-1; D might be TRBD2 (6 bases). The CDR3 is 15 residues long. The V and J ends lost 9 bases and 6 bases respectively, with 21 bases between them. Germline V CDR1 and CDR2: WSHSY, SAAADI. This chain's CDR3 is CASSIRDFLGNEQFF. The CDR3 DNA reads TGCGCCAGTAGTATCAGGGACTTCCTGGGCAATGAGCAGTTCTTC.

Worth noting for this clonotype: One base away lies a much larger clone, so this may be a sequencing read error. In DNA, the CDR3 is TGTGCCAGCAGCTTACCCTCCCGGACAGGGTCTTATGAGCAGTTCTTC. This translates into CASSLPSRTGSYEQFF. The chain recombines TRBV7-9 with TRBJ2-1; TRBD1 matches at 8 bases. Germline CDR1 and CDR2: SEHNR and FQNEAQ (reference sequence). This CDR3 is 16 amino acids long. With V trimmed by 2 bases and J by 8 bases, 11 bases remained unmatched.

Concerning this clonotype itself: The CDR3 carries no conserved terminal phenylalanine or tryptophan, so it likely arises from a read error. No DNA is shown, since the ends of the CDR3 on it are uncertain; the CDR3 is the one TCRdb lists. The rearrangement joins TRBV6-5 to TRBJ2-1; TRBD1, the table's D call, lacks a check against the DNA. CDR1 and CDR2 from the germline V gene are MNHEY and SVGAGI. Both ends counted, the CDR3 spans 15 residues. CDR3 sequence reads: CASSKQGSSYNEQFL.

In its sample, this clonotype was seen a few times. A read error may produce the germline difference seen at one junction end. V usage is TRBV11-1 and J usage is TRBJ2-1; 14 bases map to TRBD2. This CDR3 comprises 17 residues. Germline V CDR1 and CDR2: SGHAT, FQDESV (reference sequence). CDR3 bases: TGTGCCAACAGCCTGGGACTAGCGGGAGAAGCTGACGATGAGCAGTTCTTC. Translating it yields CANSLGLAGEADDEQFF.